A single sample gave rise to the 4 T cell receptor beta chains below, sequenced in a study of CD8 T cells in ankylosing spondylitis. General study results and limits: Eight highly homologous variants formed a TCR beta motif that appeared characteristic of ankylosing spondylitis blood.

MiXCR, applied by TCRdb to the 5' RACE reads, yields one record per CDR3 protein. The sample consists of 200,000 to 250,000 distinct CDR3 sequences, approximately 7.4% of them appearing once. Antigens of these TCRs are unknown. Sequenced sample: blood, either unsorted or a sorted T cell fraction (not recorded which). All receptors come from a male donor with ankylosing spondylitis.

This clonotype was seen ten or more times. The chain is built from TRBV28 and TRBJ2-7; unclear D gene. CDR3 length equals 16 residues. The germline gives CDR1 MDHEN, CDR2 SYDVKM. V was trimmed by 8 bases and J by 0 bases, leaving 20 bases between them. The CDR3 bases are TGTGCCAGCTGCCGTGGACCCGAAACCTTCTCCTACGAGCAGTACTTC. Amino acids: CASCRGPETFSYEQYF.

Many counts were recorded for this clonotype. This chain uses TRBV7-2 with TRBJ2-1; 8 nucleotides align to TRBD2. The ends lost 3 bases at V and 5 bases at J; junction bases unmatched: 12. There are 17 residues in the CDR3. From germline, CDR1 is SGHTA and CDR2 FQGNSA. CDR3 coding DNA: TGTGCCAGCAGCTTGGGACTCGCGGGAGGTTTCAACAATGAGCAGTTCTTC. It encodes CASSLGLAGGFNNEQFF.

This clonotype was counted at least ten times. This chain links TRBV12-3 or TRBV12-4 with TRBJ2-3, with D tentatively TRBD1 (6 bases). The CDR3 contains 14 residues. V lost 8 bases and J lost 7, with 19 bases in between. CDR3 sequence: CASLPTGTQNTQYF. The CDR3 DNA reads as TGTGCCAGCCTCCCGACAGGAACTCAGAATACGCAGTATTTT.

The chain links TRBV20-1 to TRBJ2-1; 9 bases are a match to TRBD2. V dropped 3 bases and J dropped 4; count of bases not matched to a gene: 7. This CDR3 contains 15 residues. Germline CDR1 and CDR2: DFQATT and SNEGSKA (reference sequence). The CDR3 spells CSASRLADEYNEQFF. CDR3 bases: TGCAGTGCTAGTCGACTAGCGGACGAGTACAATGAGCAGTTCTTC.